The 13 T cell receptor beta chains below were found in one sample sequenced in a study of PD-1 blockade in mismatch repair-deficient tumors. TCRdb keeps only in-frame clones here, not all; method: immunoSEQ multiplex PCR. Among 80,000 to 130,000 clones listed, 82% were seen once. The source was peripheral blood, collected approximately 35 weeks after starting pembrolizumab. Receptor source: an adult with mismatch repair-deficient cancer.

The DNA of the CDR3 is TGTGCCAGTAGCCTTATAAGGGCAGATACGCAGTATTTT. It yields the protein CASSLIRADTQYF. The genes are TRBV19 and TRBJ2-3; D not resolved. The V and J ends lost 6 bases and 4 bases respectively, with 11 bases between them. The CDR3 runs 13 residues. Germline V gene data show CDR1 as LNHDA and CDR2 as SQIVND (reference sequence).

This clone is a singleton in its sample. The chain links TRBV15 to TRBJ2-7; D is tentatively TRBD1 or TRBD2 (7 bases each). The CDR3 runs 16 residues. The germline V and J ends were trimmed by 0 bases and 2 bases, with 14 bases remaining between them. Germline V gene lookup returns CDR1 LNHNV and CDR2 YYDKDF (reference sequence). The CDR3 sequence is CATSREGGTVAYEQYF. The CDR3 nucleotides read TGTGCCACCAGCAGAGAGGGGGGGACAGTAGCCTACGAGCAGTACTTC. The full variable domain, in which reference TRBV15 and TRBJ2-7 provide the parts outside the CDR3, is DAMVIQNPRYQVTQFGKPVTLSCSQTLNHNVMYWYQQKSSQAPKLLFHYYDKDFNNEADTPDNFQSRRPNTSFCFLDIRSPGLGDTAMYLCATSREGGTVAYEQYFGPGTRLTVT.

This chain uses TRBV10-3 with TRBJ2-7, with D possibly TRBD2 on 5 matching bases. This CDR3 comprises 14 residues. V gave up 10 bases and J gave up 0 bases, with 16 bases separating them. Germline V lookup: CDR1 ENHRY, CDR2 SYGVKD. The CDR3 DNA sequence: TGTGCCAGCAGCCCTGACCGGGGCTCCTACGAGCAGTACTTC. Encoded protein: CASSPDRGSYEQYF.

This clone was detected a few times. The CDR3 is CASSPANEQYF. DNA for the CDR3: TGTGCCAGCAGCCCAGCGAACGAGCAGTACTTC. The rearrangement joins TRBV7-3 to TRBJ2-7; no definite D call. The CDR3 has 11 amino acids. From germline, CDR1 is SGHTA and CDR2 FQGTGA. Trimming pared 5 bases from V and 5 bases from J, leaving 7 bases between. The full variable domain, with the rest looked up from reference TRBV7-3 and TRBJ2-7, is GAGVSQTPSNKVTEKGKYVELRCDPISGHTALYWYRQSLGQGPEFLIYFQGTGAADDSGLPNDRFFAVRPEGSVSTLKIQRTERGDSAVYLCASSPANEQYFGPGTRLTVT.

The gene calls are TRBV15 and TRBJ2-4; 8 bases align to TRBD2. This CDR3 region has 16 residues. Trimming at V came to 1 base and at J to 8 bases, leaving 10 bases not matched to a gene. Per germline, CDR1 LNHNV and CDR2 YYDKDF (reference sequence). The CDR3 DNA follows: TGTGCCACCAGCAGAGCGCAGACTAGCGCCAGCTACATTCAGTACTTC. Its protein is CATSRAQTSASYIQYF.

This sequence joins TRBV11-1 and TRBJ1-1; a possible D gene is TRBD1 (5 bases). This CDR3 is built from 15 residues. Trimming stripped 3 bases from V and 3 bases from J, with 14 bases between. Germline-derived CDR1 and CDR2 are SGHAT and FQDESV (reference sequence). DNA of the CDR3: TGTGCCAGCAGCTTTAGGGGTGGAGGGGACACTGAAGCTTTCTTT. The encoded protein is CASSFRGGGDTEAFF.

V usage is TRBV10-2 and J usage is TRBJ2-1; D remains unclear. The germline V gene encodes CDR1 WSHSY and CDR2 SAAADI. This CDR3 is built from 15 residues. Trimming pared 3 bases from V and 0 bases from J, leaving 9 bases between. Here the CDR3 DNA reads TGCGCCAGCAGTGATTTCTTTAGCTCCTACAATGAGCAGTTCTTC. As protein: CASSDFFSSYNEQFF.

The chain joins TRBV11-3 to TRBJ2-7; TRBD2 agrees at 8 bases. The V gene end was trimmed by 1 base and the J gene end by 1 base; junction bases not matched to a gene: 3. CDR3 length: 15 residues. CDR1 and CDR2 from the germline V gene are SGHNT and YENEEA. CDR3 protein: CASSLAGGLSYEQYF. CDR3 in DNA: TGTGCCAGCAGCTTAGCGGGAGGGTTGTCCTACGAGCAGTACTTC.

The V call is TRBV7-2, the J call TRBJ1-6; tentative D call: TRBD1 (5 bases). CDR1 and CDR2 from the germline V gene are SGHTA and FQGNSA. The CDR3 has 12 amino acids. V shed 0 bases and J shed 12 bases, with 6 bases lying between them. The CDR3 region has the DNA TGTGCCAGCAGCTTAGCTAGGGGACCCCTCCACTTT. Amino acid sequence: CASSLARGPLHF. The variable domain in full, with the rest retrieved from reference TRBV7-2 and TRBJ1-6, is GAGVSQSPSNKVTEKGKDVELRCDPISGHTALYWYRQSLGQGLEFLIYFQGNSAPDKSGLPSDRFSAERTGGSVSTLTIQRTQQEDSAVYLCASSLARGPLHFGNGTRLTVT.

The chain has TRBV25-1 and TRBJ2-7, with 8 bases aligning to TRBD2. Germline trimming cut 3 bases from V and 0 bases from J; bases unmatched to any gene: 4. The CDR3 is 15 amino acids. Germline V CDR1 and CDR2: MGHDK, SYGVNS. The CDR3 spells CASSDPGGGSYEQYF. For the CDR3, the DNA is TGTGCCAGCAGTGACCCCGGGGGGGGCTCCTACGAGCAGTACTTC.

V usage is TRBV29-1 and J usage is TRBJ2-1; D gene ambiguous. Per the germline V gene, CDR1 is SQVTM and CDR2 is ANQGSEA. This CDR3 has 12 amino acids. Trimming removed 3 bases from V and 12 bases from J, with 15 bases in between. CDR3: CSVEPLGLGQFF. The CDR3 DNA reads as TGCAGCGTTGAGCCCCTGGGTCTTGGGCAGTTCTTC.

This CDR3 reads CASSSSPGAYEQYF. For the CDR3, the DNA is TGTGCCAGCAGCTCCTCCCCCGGGGCCTACGAGCAGTACTTC. The V call is TRBV5-6, the J call TRBJ2-7; D possibly corresponds to TRBD2 (5 bases). This CDR3 has 14 amino acids. CDR1 and CDR2 (germline): SGHDT, YYEEEE. Between the trimmed V and J ends, which lost 3 bases and 2 bases, there was a span of 12 bases.

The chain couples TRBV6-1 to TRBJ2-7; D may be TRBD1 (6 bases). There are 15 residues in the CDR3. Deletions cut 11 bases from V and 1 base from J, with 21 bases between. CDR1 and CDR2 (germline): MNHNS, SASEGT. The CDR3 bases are TGTGCCCTCAGGGGCCCCCAGGGCCCATCCTACGAGCAGTACTTC. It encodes CALRGPQGPSYEQYF.